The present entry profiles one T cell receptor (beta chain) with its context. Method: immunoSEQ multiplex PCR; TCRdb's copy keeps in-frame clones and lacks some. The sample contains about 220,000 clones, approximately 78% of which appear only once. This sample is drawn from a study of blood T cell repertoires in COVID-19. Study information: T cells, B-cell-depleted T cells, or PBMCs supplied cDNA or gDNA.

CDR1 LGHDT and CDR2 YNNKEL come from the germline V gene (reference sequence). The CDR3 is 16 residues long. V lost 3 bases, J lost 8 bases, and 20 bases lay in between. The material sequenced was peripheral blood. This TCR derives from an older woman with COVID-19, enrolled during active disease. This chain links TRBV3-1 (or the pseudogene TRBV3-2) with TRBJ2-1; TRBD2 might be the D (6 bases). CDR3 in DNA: TGTGCCAGCAGCCACGGACCCCCGGGAGACGTTGATGAGCAGTTCTTC. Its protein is CASSHGPPGDVDEQFF.